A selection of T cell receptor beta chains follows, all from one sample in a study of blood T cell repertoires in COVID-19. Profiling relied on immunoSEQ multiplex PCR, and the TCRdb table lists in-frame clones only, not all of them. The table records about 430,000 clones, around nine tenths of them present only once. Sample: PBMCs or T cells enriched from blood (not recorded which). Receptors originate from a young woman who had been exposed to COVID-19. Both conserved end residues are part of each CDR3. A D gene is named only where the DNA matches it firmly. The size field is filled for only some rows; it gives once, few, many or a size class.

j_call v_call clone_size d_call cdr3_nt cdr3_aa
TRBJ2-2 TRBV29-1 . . TGCAGCGTTGTTATGGCCCTGAACACCGGGGAGCTGTTTTTT CSVVMALNTGELFF
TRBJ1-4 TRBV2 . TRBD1 TGTGCCAGCCAGGGACAGGGCTCGACTAATGAAAAACTGTTTTTT CASQGQGSTNEKLFF
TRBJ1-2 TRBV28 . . TGTGCCAGCCGGGAGTCTTCGGGGTCTAACTATGGCTACACCTTC CASRESSGSNYGYTF
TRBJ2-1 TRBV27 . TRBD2 TGTGCCAGCAGTCCCGGGACTAGCGGGTTCTCCGAGCAGTTCTTC CASSPGTSGFSEQFF
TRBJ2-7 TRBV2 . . TGTGCCAGCAGTGAATTGGACAGATGGGTCGAGCAGTACTTC CASSELDRWVEQYF
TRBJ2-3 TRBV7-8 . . TGTGCCAGCAGCCGTTCCGGAGATACGCAGTATTTT CASSRSGDTQYF
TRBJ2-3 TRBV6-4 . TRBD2 TGTGCCAGCAGTGACTCGAGTGGCGGGAGAGGGAATACGCAGTATTTT CASSDSSGGRGNTQYF
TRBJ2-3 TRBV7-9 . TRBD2 TGTGCCAGCAAATTAGGGACTAGCAAATCAGATACGCAGTATTTT CASKLGTSKSDTQYF
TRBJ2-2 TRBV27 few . TGTGCCAGCAGTTTTCAGGGGAGAAGAGGTGGGGAGCTGTTTTTT CASSFQGRRGGELFF
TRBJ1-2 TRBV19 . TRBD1 TGTGCCAGTAGTGGGACAGGGGTATATGGCTACACCTTC CASSGTGVYGYTF
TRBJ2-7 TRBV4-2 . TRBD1 TGTGCCAGCAGCCTTACGCTCGGGACAGGCTCCTACGAGCAGTACTTC CASSLTLGTGSYEQYF
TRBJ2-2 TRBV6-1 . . TGTGCCAGCAGTGAAGAGGGGCTCACGAACACCGGGGAGCTGTTTTTT CASSEEGLTNTGELFF
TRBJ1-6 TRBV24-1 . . TGTGCCACCAGTGAATCGACAAATAATTCACCCCTCCACTTT CATSESTNNSPLHF
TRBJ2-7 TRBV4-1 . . TGCGCCAGCAGCCAAAGACTTGAGGTCTACGAGCAGTACTTC CASSQRLEVYEQYF
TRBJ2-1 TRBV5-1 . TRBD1 TGCGCCAGCAGCTCTCAAGGGACAGGGGCCTACAATGAGCAGTTCTTC CASSSQGTGAYNEQFF
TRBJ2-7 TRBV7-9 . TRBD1 TGTGCCAGCAGCTTAGAAGGGACAGGTTCCTACGAGCAGTACTTC CASSLEGTGSYEQYF
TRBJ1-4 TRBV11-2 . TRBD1 TGTGCCAGCAGCCCCCAGGGACAGGGGGAAAAACTGTTTTTT CASSPQGQGEKLFF
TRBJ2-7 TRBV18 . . TGTGCCAGCTCACCAACGGCCGGGGGTAACTACGAGCAGTACTTC CASSPTAGGNYEQYF
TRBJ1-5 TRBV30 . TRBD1 TGTGCCTGGAGTGCGGGACAGAATAGCAATCAGCCCCAGCATTTT CAWSAGQNSNQPQHF
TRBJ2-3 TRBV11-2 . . TGTGCCAGCAGCTTAGCAGGACTGGAGGATACGCAGTATTTT CASSLAGLEDTQYF
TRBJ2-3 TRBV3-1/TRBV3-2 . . TGTGCCAGCAGCCAGAGCCCTCTCAGCACAGATACGCAGTATTTT CASSQSPLSTDTQYF
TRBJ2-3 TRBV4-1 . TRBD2 TGCGCCAGCAGCCAGGTCGCCGGGGGGGTCACAGATACGCAGTATTTT CASSQVAGGVTDTQYF
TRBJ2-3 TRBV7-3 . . TGTGCCAGCAGCCAATTTGTGGCCGTCACAGATACGCAGTATTTT CASSQFVAVTDTQYF
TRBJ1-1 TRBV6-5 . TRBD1 TGTGCCAGCAGGGACAGGGGGACGAACACTGAAGCTTTCTTT CASRDRGTNTEAFF
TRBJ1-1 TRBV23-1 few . TGCGCCAGCAGTCAATCCAACAGGGAAGGTGCCGGCACTGAAGCTTTCTTT CASSQSNREGAGTEAFF
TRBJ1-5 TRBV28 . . TGTGCCAGCAGCCGAGCTCGGGAGGGCAATCAGCCCCAGCATTTT CASSRAREGNQPQHF
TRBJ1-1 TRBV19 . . TGTGCCAGTAGTATGGGCAGCACTGAAGCTTTCTTT CASSMGSTEAFF
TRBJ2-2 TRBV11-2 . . TGTGCCAGCAGCTTAGGAACGACAGCCGGGGAGCTGTTTTTT CASSLGTTAGELFF
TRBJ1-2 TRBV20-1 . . TGCAGTGCTAGTTCCCCAGATCGGACTTATGGCTACACCTTC CSASSPDRTYGYTF
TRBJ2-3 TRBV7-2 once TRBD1 TGTGCCAGCAGCTTAGACAGGGGTGCGCAGTATTTT CASSLDRGAQYF
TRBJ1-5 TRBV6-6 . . TGTGCCAGCATCCGAGGACAGAGCAATCAGCCCCAGCATTTT CASIRGQSNQPQHF
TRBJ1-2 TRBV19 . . TGTGCCAGTAGTATTTCCTTTGAGTTCCAGGGAAACTATGGCTACACCTTC CASSISFEFQGNYGYTF
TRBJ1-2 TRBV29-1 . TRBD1 TGCAGCGTTGAGCCCCCGGGACAGGGGATCTATGGCTACACCTTC CSVEPPGQGIYGYTF
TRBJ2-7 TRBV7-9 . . TGTGCCAGCAGCTTAGAGGACAAGTCCTACGAGCAGTACTTC CASSLEDKSYEQYF
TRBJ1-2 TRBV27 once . TGTGCCACCAGGACAGACTATGGCTACACCTTC CATRTDYGYTF
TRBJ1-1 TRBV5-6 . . TGTGCCAGCCATCGGGGTAACACTGAAGCTTTCTTT CASHRGNTEAFF
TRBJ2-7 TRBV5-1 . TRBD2 TGCGCCAGCAGCTTGGTGGCTAGCGGGAGGGCCTCCTACGAGCAGTACTTC CASSLVASGRASYEQYF